These 30 T cell receptor beta chains were sequenced from one sample in a study of blood T cell repertoires in COVID-19 (dated by TCRdb to the early 2020s). Library creation used the immunoSEQ multiplex PCR assay. This is the immuneACCESS table as TCRdb keeps it, with only in-frame sequences that have V and J called. A part of the clones is gone; compared with another copy, unresolved V genes explain less than half, and the rest is unexplained. The sample table lists 98,000 or so clones, about nine tenths of them with a count of one. The ten largest clones take up around 5.2% of the sample. Sample: peripheral blood. These receptors were obtained from a man aged 55-75 years with COVID-19, enrolled during active disease.

The V and J genes are TRBV7-3 and TRBJ2-1; the D gene is possibly TRBD2 (5 bases). Germline V gene sequence: CDR1 SGHTA, CDR2 FQGTGA. The CDR3 has 13 amino acids. Trimming removed 5 bases from V and 10 bases from J, with 15 bases in between. DNA for the CDR3: TGTGCCAGCAGCCCGGGGTCTCGCAGGGAGCAGTTCTTC. Its translation is CASSPGSRREQFF.

This clone has just one count. This sequence joins TRBV2 and TRBJ1-5; D possibly corresponds to TRBD1 (5 bases). Germline loops: CDR1 SNHLY, CDR2 FYNNEI. CDR3 length: 16 amino acids. Trimming removed 7 bases at V and 8 bases at J, with 24 bases between. CDR3 sequence reads: CASTDTLKGLGEPQHF. CDR3 in DNA: TGTGCCAGCACTGACACACTAAAGGGGCTAGGGGAGCCCCAGCATTTT.

V is TRBV13 and J is TRBJ1-4, with D hard to call. The CDR3 has 12 amino acids. Germline assignment: CDR1 PRHDT and CDR2 FYEKMQ (reference sequence). V was clipped by 4 bases and J by 10 bases, with 10 bases between them. In DNA form, the CDR3 reads TGTGCCAGCAGCTCGGGGATGGGAAAACTGTTTTTT. It codes for CASSSGMGKLFF.

This chain joins TRBV6-6 and TRBJ1-5; a weak D match, TRBD1 (6 bases). The CDR3 sequence is 14 residues long. Germline V gene sequence: CDR1 MNHNY, CDR2 SVGAGI (reference sequence). The V end lost 7 bases, the J end lost 5 bases, and 15 bases lay between the germline ends. The CDR3 reads CASKIQGHDQPQHF. CDR3 DNA: TGTGCCAGCAAGATTCAGGGGCACGATCAGCCCCAGCATTTT.

V usage is TRBV6-5 and J usage is TRBJ1-1; 11 positions agree with TRBD1. The CDR3 extends over 15 amino acids. The junction had 2 bases not matched to a gene; V was cut back by 5 bases and J by 0 bases. Germline-derived CDR1 and CDR2 are MNHEY and SVGAGI. The CDR3 sequence is CASSRDRGLNTEAFF. CDR3 bases: TGTGCCAGCAGTAGGGACAGGGGGTTGAACACTGAAGCTTTCTTT.

The chain links TRBV15 to TRBJ2-7, with a tentative D call TRBD2 (6 bases). The CDR3 totals 13 residues. Trimming took off 4 bases at V and 2 bases at J, with 9 bases between the two ends. CDR1 is LNHNV, CDR2 YYDKDF, per germline (reference sequence). The CDR3 is CATSTSEAYEQYF. Here the CDR3 DNA reads TGTGCCACCAGCACTAGCGAAGCCTACGAGCAGTACTTC.

This clone was seen more than once but under ten times. This sequence joins TRBV4-2 and TRBJ1-1, with 7 positions matching TRBD1. J was trimmed by 2 bases and V by 3 bases; bases with no gene match: 6. This CDR3 is built from 15 residues. Per the germline V gene, CDR1 is LGHNA and CDR2 is YNFKEQ. The CDR3 spells CASSHAGTANTEAFF. In DNA form, the CDR3 reads TGTGCCAGCAGCCATGCTGGGACAGCTAACACTGAAGCTTTCTTT.

V usage is TRBV28 and J usage is TRBJ1-3; D not certain. The CDR3 runs to 14 residues. Between the trimmed V and J ends, which lost 5 bases and 8 bases, there was a span of 16 bases. The germline V gene has CDR1 MDHEN and CDR2 SYDVKM. The DNA for the CDR3 is TGTGCCAGCAGTAAGGGAACCCCCGGGGACACCATATATTTT. This encodes CASSKGTPGDTIYF. The full variable domain, completed using reference TRBV28 and TRBJ1-3, is DVKVTQSSRYLVKRTGEKVFLECVQDMDHENMFWYRQDPGLGLRLIYFSYDVKMKEKGDIPEGYSVSREKKERFSLILESASTNQTSMYLCASSKGTPGDTIYFGEGSWLTVV.

The rearrangement joins TRBV11-2 to TRBJ2-5, with D possibly being TRBD1 (6 bases). The germline V gene encodes CDR1 SGHAT and CDR2 FQNNGV. Trimming removed 5 bases at V and 2 bases at J, with 18 bases between. CDR3 length: 16 amino acids. In DNA, the CDR3 is TGTGCCAGCAGCCCACCCGGAGCGGACAGACAAGAGACCCAGTACTTC. Protein product: CASSPPGADRQETQYF.

The rearrangement links TRBV29-1 to TRBJ1-3; no definite D call. The CDR3 sequence is 12 residues long. Deletions cut 4 bases from V and 3 bases from J, with 7 bases between. Germline V CDR1 and CDR2: SQVTM, ANQGSEA. The CDR3 loop reads CSVGSNGNTIYF. The CDR3, as DNA: TGCAGCGTTGGGAGCAATGGAAACACCATATATTTT.

V usage is TRBV9 and J usage is TRBJ2-3; 8 bases are a match to TRBD2. V shed 7 bases, J shed 2 bases, and the junction held 15 bases outside the gene matches. Germline V gene data show CDR1 as SGDLS and CDR2 as YYNGEE. The CDR3 loop spans 17 amino acids. CDR3 nucleotides: TGTGCCAGCTCTCCAAAGGGGGTTAGCGGGGCCACAGATACGCAGTATTTT. Amino acids: CASSPKGVSGATDTQYF. The full variable domain, rest sourced from reference TRBV9 and TRBJ2-3, is DSGVTQTPKHLITATGQRVTLRCSPRSGDLSVYWYQQSLDQGLQFLIQYYNGEERAKGNILERFSAQQFPDLHSELNLSSLELGDSALYFCASSPKGVSGATDTQYFGPGTRLTVL.

The chain is built from TRBV10-2 and TRBJ2-2; D gene unclear. The germline V gene has CDR1 WSHSY and CDR2 SAAADI. CDR3 length equals 12 residues. V was shortened by 7 bases and J by 1 base, with 4 bases between the two germline ends. CDR3 sequence: CASTLNTGELFF. Written as DNA, the CDR3 is TGCGCCAGCACCTTGAACACCGGGGAGCTGTTTTTT.

V usage is TRBV5-1 and J usage is TRBJ2-1; 8 positions agree with TRBD2. Germline assignment: CDR1 SGHRS and CDR2 YFSETQ. CDR3 length: 17 amino acids. Trimming at V came to 1 base and at J to 2 bases, leaving 8 bases not matched to a gene. The CDR3 spells CASSLNGGSGTYNEQFF. CDR3 DNA sequence: TGCGCCAGCAGCTTGAATGGCGGTAGCGGGACCTACAATGAGCAGTTCTTC.

The chain has TRBV7-6 and TRBJ2-3; the match to TRBD2 covers 8 bases. This CDR3 spans 15 amino acids. V lost 0 bases, J lost 3 bases, and 2 bases stayed unmatched. Germline values: CDR1 SGHVS, CDR2 FNYEAQ. The CDR3 DNA reads as TGTGCCAGCAGCTTAGCAGCGGGAGAGACAGATACGCAGTATTTT. Its protein is CASSLAAGETDTQYF.

The chain recombines TRBV11-3 with TRBJ1-6; weak D call: TRBD1 (6 bases). The ends were cut back, 1 base at V and 8 bases at J, with 12 bases in the middle. This CDR3 contains 15 residues. From germline, CDR1 is SGHNT and CDR2 YENEEA. The CDR3 DNA reads as TGTGCCAGCAGCTTAGTCATGGACAGTTATTCACCCCTCCACTTT. Translating it yields CASSLVMDSYSPLHF.

The gene calls are TRBV27 and TRBJ1-1; the D gene is possibly TRBD1 (5 bases). Trimming took 1 base from V and 1 from J, leaving 13 bases between them. Germline CDR1 is MNHEY and CDR2 is SMNVEV (reference sequence). This CDR3 comprises 16 residues. DNA of the CDR3: TGTGCCAGCAGTTTATTAGGGGCAGGGCGGAACACTGAAGCTTTCTTT. Translated, it gives CASSLLGAGRNTEAFF.

This clone is medium-sized by share. The V call is TRBV9, the J call TRBJ1-2; 11 bases align to TRBD1. J lost 8 bases, V lost 4 bases, and 4 bases had no gene match. The germline V gene has CDR1 SGDLS and CDR2 YYNGEE. This CDR3 comprises 13 residues. Here the CDR3 reads CASSTGQGAGYTF. The CDR3, as DNA: TGTGCCAGCAGCACCGGACAGGGGGCGGGCTACACCTTC.

This chain connects TRBV19 to TRBJ1-4, with 7 bases identical to TRBD1. The CDR3 totals 14 residues. In germline, CDR1 is LNHDA, CDR2 SQIVND (reference sequence). V lost 6 bases, J lost 4 bases, and 5 bases stayed unmatched. The CDR3 sequence is CASRNRDSNEKLFF. The CDR3, as DNA: TGTGCCAGTAGAAACCGGGACAGTAATGAAAAACTGTTTTTT.

In its sample, this clone was seen once. The chain links TRBV14 to TRBJ1-6; 7 nucleotides align to TRBD1. The CDR3 length is 14 residues. V shed 4 bases, J shed 13 bases, and the junction held 10 bases outside the gene matches. Germline CDR1 and CDR2: SGHDN and FVKESK. Here the CDR3 reads CASSRGQDEYPLHF. In DNA, the CDR3 is TGTGCCAGCAGCCGAGGACAGGACGAGTACCCCCTCCACTTT.

V and J are TRBV5-6 and TRBJ1-4; D gene ambiguous. Trimming stripped 4 bases from V and 4 bases from J, with 11 bases between. This CDR3 is 14 amino acids long. CDR1 and CDR2 from the germline V gene are SGHDT and YYEEEE. DNA of the CDR3: TGTGCCAGCAGCAGGCGCGGCGGTAATGAAAAACTGTTTTTT. Protein sequence: CASSRRGGNEKLFF.

In nucleotides, the CDR3 is TGTGCCAGCAGCGCCGGACAGGGGCGGAATTCACCCCTCCACTTT. This sequence encodes CASSAGQGRNSPLHF. This sequence joins TRBV9 and TRBJ1-6; 9 bases match TRBD1. V shed 3 bases and J 7 bases; nucleotides not matched to a gene: 5. In germline, CDR1 is SGDLS, CDR2 YYNGEE. The length of the CDR3 is 15 residues.

The V and J genes are TRBV11-2 and TRBJ2-7; D is possibly TRBD2 (6 bases). Per the germline V gene, CDR1 is SGHAT and CDR2 is FQNNGV. Trimming pared 3 bases from V and 1 base from J, leaving 19 bases between. CDR3 length: 17 residues. The CDR3 region is CASSFRTPGEGSYEQYF. The CDR3, as DNA: TGTGCCAGCAGCTTCAGAACGCCGGGAGAGGGGTCCTACGAGCAGTACTTC. The whole variable domain, filled in from reference TRBV11-2 and TRBJ2-7, reads EAGVAQSPRYKIIEKRQSVAFWCNPISGHATLYWYQQILGQGPKLLIQFQNNGVVDDSQLPKDRFSAERLKGVDSTLKIQPAKLEDSAVYLCASSFRTPGEGSYEQYFGPGTRLTVT.

V and J are TRBV9 and TRBJ2-2, with TRBD1 as a possible D gene (5 bases). V was cut by 3 bases and J by 1 base, with 10 bases left in between. CDR3 length: 15 residues. Germline loops: CDR1 SGDLS, CDR2 YYNGEE. This chain's CDR3 is CASSGTTQNTGELFF. For the CDR3, the DNA is TGTGCCAGCAGCGGGACAACTCAGAACACCGGGGAGCTGTTTTTT.

The J gene is TRBJ2-7, the V gene TRBV5-1; 7 bases align to TRBD1. The CDR3 extends over 12 amino acids. CDR1 SGHRS and CDR2 YFSETQ come from the germline V gene. V lost 3 bases and J lost 3; bases outside the gene matches: 0. The CDR3 sequence: CASSWDSYEQYF. In DNA, the CDR3 is TGCGCCAGCAGCTGGGACAGCTACGAGCAGTACTTC.

The chain has TRBV11-3 and TRBJ1-3, with 7 bases lining up with TRBD1. The V segment lost 4 bases and the J segment 0 bases; nucleotides outside the gene matches: 3. CDR1 is SGHNT and CDR2 is YENEEA in the germline V gene. The CDR3 is made up of 15 amino acids. The CDR3 loop is CASSWDSLSGNTIYF. The CDR3 bases are TGTGCCAGCAGCTGGGACAGCCTCTCTGGAAACACCATATATTTT.

The rearrangement links TRBV10-3 to TRBJ1-1, with TRBD1 matching over 9 bases. The CDR3 sequence is 12 residues long. Germline values: CDR1 ENHRY, CDR2 SYGVKD. V lost 10 bases and J lost 8; bases outside the gene matches: 8. CDR3 sequence reads: CATSGQGEEAFF. The DNA of the CDR3 is TGTGCCACCTCGGGACAGGGTGAGGAAGCTTTCTTT.

The chain uses TRBV18 and TRBJ1-5, with 7 bases that match TRBD1. CDR1 KGHSH and CDR2 LQKENI come from the germline V gene. V shed 6 bases, J shed 8 bases, and the junction held 10 bases outside the gene matches. The CDR3 length is 14 residues. CDR3 sequence: CASSLDRDGEPQHF. CDR3 nucleotide sequence: TGTGCCAGCTCCCTCGACAGGGATGGTGAGCCCCAGCATTTT. Together with reference TRBV18 and TRBJ1-5, the CDR3 gives the full variable domain: NAGVMQNPRHLVRRRGQEARLRCSPMKGHSHVYWYRQLPEEGLKFMVYLQKENIIDESGMPKERFSAEFPKEGPSILRIQQVVRGDSAAYFCASSLDRDGEPQHFGDGTRLSIL.

The chain carries TRBV23-1 and TRBJ2-2, with D possibly being TRBD1 or TRBD2 (12 bases each). TRBV23-1 is designated an ORF whose function remains uncertain. V gave up 3 bases and J gave up 5 bases, with 31 bases separating them. This CDR3 has 21 residues. CDR3 loop: CASSHHPGQGASGRGTGELFF. In DNA, the CDR3 is TGCGCCAGCAGTCACCATCCGGGACAGGGGGCTAGCGGGAGGGGTACCGGGGAGCTGTTTTTT.

This chain joins TRBV11-2 and TRBJ2-3; 12 bases map to TRBD2. CDR3 length: 16 amino acids. From germline, CDR1 is SGHAT and CDR2 FQNNGV. J was trimmed by 0 bases and V by 5 bases; bases with no gene match: 3. CDR3 sequence: CASSPGTSGSTDTQYF. The CDR3 bases are TGTGCCAGCAGCCCTGGGACTAGCGGGAGCACAGATACGCAGTATTTT.

The genes are TRBV27 and TRBJ2-2; TRBD1 might be the D (6 bases). Trimming cost V 4 bases and J 3 bases, with 15 bases left between them. In germline, CDR1 is MNHEY, CDR2 SMNVEV (reference sequence). This CDR3 has 16 residues. This CDR3 reads CASSYYRELDTGELFF. CDR3 bases: TGTGCCAGCAGTTACTACAGGGAATTGGACACCGGGGAGCTGTTTTTT.